This paragraph covers one T cell receptor (beta chain) sequence. Its antigen is unknown. Germline CDR1 is SGHTA and CDR2 is FQGNSA. The CDR3 has 16 amino acids. Trimming removed 5 bases from V and 7 bases from J, with 20 bases in between. With 60 Vbeta and 13 Jbeta primers, the PCR was carried out. Generated by immunoSEQ multiplex PCR, the TCRdb table keeps only in-frame clones and is missing some. The sample shows 130,000 to 150,000 clones, about 70% of them seen only once. These data come from a study of cytomegalovirus exposure and HLA in healthy donors. Whole-study results and caveats: Likely technical artifact: a cluster of highly shared sequence variants. Published work reported that the classifier diagnosed cytomegalovirus status with high specificity and sensitivity. Roughly uniform depth of sequencing across donors was assumed in presence/absence analyses.

This chain joins TRBV7-2 and TRBJ2-2; D is possibly TRBD2 (5 bases). The sample taken for sequencing was PBMCs. The clonotype originates from a man aged 18 to 35 in good health and CMV-seronegative. The CDR3 bases are TGTGCCAGCAGCCCGCTTTTGGGGAGTTGGAACGGGGAGCTGTTTTTT. Amino acids: CASSPLLGSWNGELFF.